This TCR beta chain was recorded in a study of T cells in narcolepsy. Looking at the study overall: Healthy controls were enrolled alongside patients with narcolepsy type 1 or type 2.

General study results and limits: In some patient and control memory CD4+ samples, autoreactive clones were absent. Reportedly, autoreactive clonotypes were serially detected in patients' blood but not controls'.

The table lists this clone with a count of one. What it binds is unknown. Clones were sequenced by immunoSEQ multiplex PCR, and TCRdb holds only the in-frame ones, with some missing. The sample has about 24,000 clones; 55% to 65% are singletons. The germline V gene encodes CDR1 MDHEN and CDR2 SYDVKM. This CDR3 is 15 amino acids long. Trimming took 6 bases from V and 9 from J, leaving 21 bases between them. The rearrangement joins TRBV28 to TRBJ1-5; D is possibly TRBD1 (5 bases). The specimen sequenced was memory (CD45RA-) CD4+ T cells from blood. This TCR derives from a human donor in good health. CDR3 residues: CASSTLRGPQGPQHF. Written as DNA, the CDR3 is TGTGCCAGCAGCACCTTAAGGGGCCCTCAAGGGCCCCAGCATTTT.